Below, 32 T cell receptor beta chains from the same sample are listed, as sequenced in a study of blood T cell repertoires in COVID-19 (dated by TCRdb to 2018 to 2020). The library came from the immunoSEQ multiplex PCR assay. TCRdb took over this immuneACCESS table, retaining in-frame rearrangements with V and J assigned. Such tables are incomplete; in checked studies, under half of the missing clones stem from an unresolved V gene, and the remainder is unexplained. Present in this sample are about 230,000 clones, around 88% of which were seen just once. The biggest ten clones account for 2% to 3% of the sample. The sequencing input was PBMCs or T cells enriched from blood (not recorded which). Source of these receptors: a woman aged 40 to 55 with acute COVID-19.

The rearrangement uses TRBV6-5 and TRBJ2-4, with 8 bases identical to TRBD1. Germline trimming cut 4 bases from V and 2 bases from J; bases unmatched to any gene: 7. The CDR3 runs 16 residues. CDR1 MNHEY and CDR2 SVGAGI come from the germline V gene. The CDR3 DNA reads TGTGCCAGCAGTTTCGGACAGGGTACTACCAAAAACATTCAGTACTTC. Protein: CASSFGQGTTKNIQYF.

With respect to this clone: This CDR3 is also generated by other DNA sequences in the sample. V gene TRBV7-9 combines with J gene TRBJ2-5; D might be TRBD1 (6 bases). This CDR3 contains 14 residues. The V and J ends lost 3 bases and 0 bases respectively, with 8 bases between them. Germline loops: CDR1 SEHNR, CDR2 FQNEAQ (reference sequence). The CDR3 spells CASSFRTDQETQYF. In DNA, the CDR3 is TGTGCCAGCAGCTTCAGGACAGACCAAGAGACCCAGTACTTC. Using reference TRBV7-9 and TRBJ2-5 for the parts outside the CDR3, the full variable domain is DTGVSQNPRHKITKRGQNVTFRCDPISEHNRLYWYRQTLGQGPEFLTYFQNEAQLEKSRLLSDRFSAERPKGSFSTLEIQRTEQGDSAMYLCASSFRTDQETQYFGPGTRLLVL.

This chain joins TRBV10-3 and TRBJ1-5, with D hard to call. V lost 6 bases, J lost 9 bases, and 18 bases lay in between. The CDR3 spans 14 residues. Germline V gene sequence: CDR1 ENHRY, CDR2 SYGVKD. CDR3 sequence (DNA): TGTGCCATCAGCCGGGATACTACTTCAGGGCCCCAGCATTTT. This translates into CAISRDTTSGPQHF.

V usage is TRBV30 and J usage is TRBJ2-6; TRBD1 matches 8 bases. CDR1 is GTSNPN and CDR2 is SVGIG in the germline V gene (reference sequence). This CDR3 is 14 amino acids long. Germline trimming cut 5 bases from V and 3 bases from J; bases unmatched to any gene: 3. In DNA form, the CDR3 reads TGTGCCTGGGCCGACAGGGGTGGGGCCAACGTCCTGACTTTC. It is translated as CAWADRGGANVLTF.

This chain links TRBV9 with TRBJ2-3; the match to TRBD2 covers 8 bases. The CDR3 has 15 amino acids. Germline trimming cut 0 bases from V and 4 bases from J; bases unmatched to any gene: 4. Germline V lookup: CDR1 SGDLS, CDR2 YYNGEE. The chain's CDR3 is CASSVAAGGPDTQYF. The DNA for the CDR3 is TGTGCCAGCAGCGTAGCTGCGGGAGGTCCAGATACGCAGTATTTT.

This rearrangement joins TRBV28 to TRBJ1-2; 9 nucleotides align to TRBD1. This CDR3 comprises 14 residues. The V gene's germline CDR1 is MDHEN and CDR2 SYDVKM. With 5 bases clipped from V and 4 bases from J, the junction kept 5 bases outside the gene matches. The DNA of the CDR3 is TGTGCCAGCAGTCGCCGGGACAGGGCCTATGGCTACACCTTC. Translated, it gives CASSRRDRAYGYTF.

The V and J genes are TRBV19 and TRBJ1-6, with D tentatively TRBD1 (5 bases). Trimming cost V 3 bases and J 10 bases, with 13 bases left between them. The germline gives CDR1 LNHDA, CDR2 SQIVND (reference sequence). The CDR3 loop spans 14 amino acids. CDR3 sequence reads: CASSMVRGESPLHF. CDR3 nucleotides: TGTGCCAGTAGTATGGTAAGGGGTGAATCACCCCTCCACTTT.

This clone was detected only once. The rearrangement links TRBV6-5 to TRBJ1-2, with D maybe TRBD1 (6 bases). The CDR3 sequence is 11 residues long. The germline gives CDR1 MNHEY, CDR2 SVGAGI. Trimming removed 8 bases from V and 8 bases from J, with 12 bases in between. CDR3 residues: CASGTGLGYTF. The CDR3 DNA sequence: TGTGCCAGCGGAACAGGGCTCGGCTACACCTTC.

V and J are TRBV21-1 and TRBJ2-1; TRBD2, as called in the table, went unchecked against the DNA. TRBV21-1 is shown as a pseudogene. The CDR3 sequence is 16 residues long. The CDR3, as DNA: TGTGCCAGCAGCAAATCGCCGGAGGCGGGGGGGGATGAGCAGTTCTTC. It codes for CASSKSPEAGGDEQFF.

The rearrangement uses TRBV12-3 or TRBV12-4 and TRBJ2-4, with D perhaps matching TRBD1 (6 bases). Trimming took off 7 bases at V and 1 base at J, with 8 bases between the two ends. There are 13 residues in the CDR3. Here the CDR3 reads CASTQGAKNIQYF. The CDR3 DNA follows: TGTGCCAGCACCCAGGGGGCCAAAAACATTCAGTACTTC.

The rearrangement joins TRBV7-2 to TRBJ2-3, with unresolved D. The CDR3 spans 14 residues. Germline CDR1 is SGHTA and CDR2 is FQGNSA. V gave up 1 base and J gave up 0 bases, with 5 bases separating them. The CDR3 is CASSLDPSTDTQYF. The CDR3, as DNA: TGTGCCAGCAGCTTAGATCCAAGCACAGATACGCAGTATTTT.

The V gene is TRBV7-2, the J gene TRBJ2-1, with D perhaps TRBD2 (6 bases). This CDR3 is built from 14 residues. Germline values: CDR1 SGHTA, CDR2 FQGNSA. Trimming pared 2 bases from V and 11 bases from J, leaving 16 bases between. As DNA, the CDR3 is TGTGCCAGCAGCTTACGGCAGGGTGGAGGGAAGCAGTTCTTC. It codes for CASSLRQGGGKQFF.

This chain connects TRBV5-5 to TRBJ2-7; perhaps TRBD1 as D (6 bases). V lost 3 bases to trimming and J lost 3 bases, with 10 bases between them. The CDR3 consists of 13 residues. Per the germline V gene, CDR1 is SGHKS and CDR2 is YYEKEE (reference sequence). CDR3 in amino acids: CASSSGHRYEQYF. DNA of the CDR3: TGTGCCAGCAGCTCGGGACACCGCTACGAGCAGTACTTC.

V usage is TRBV7-2 and J usage is TRBJ2-1, with TRBD1 identical over 7 bases. The ends lost 4 bases at V and 4 bases at J; junction bases unmatched: 7. The CDR3 consists of 15 residues. Germline lookup yields CDR1 SGHTA and CDR2 FQGNSA. CDR3 residues: CASSSHRGRYNEQFF. The CDR3 DNA follows: TGTGCCAGCAGCTCCCACAGGGGCCGATACAATGAGCAGTTCTTC.

CDR3 DNA sequence: TGTGCCAGCAGCAAATCAGGGTTAGCTAATGAAAAACTGTTTTTT. As protein: CASSKSGLANEKLFF. The chain carries TRBV7-2 and TRBJ1-4; a possible D gene is TRBD1 (5 bases). Germline V lookup: CDR1 SGHTA, CDR2 FQGNSA. V was shortened by 5 bases and J by 3 bases, with 13 bases between the two germline ends. This CDR3 is built from 15 residues.

V and J are TRBV7-9 and TRBJ1-4, with a possible D match to TRBD1 (6 bases). This CDR3 has 15 residues. V lost 5 bases, J lost 1 base, and 11 bases lay in between. Germline CDR1 reads SEHNR; CDR2 reads FQNEAQ (reference sequence). The CDR3 sequence is CASSQRGGTNEKLFF. DNA for the CDR3: TGTGCCAGCAGCCAAAGAGGGGGAACTAATGAAAAACTGTTTTTT.

The chain joins TRBV10-2 to TRBJ1-1; a possible D gene is TRBD1 (5 bases). The V and J ends lost 0 bases and 4 bases respectively, with 15 bases between them. The CDR3 runs 16 residues. From germline, CDR1 is WSHSY and CDR2 SAAADI. DNA for the CDR3: TGCGCCAGCAGTGAGTCGGGCGGGGGGGGAAGCACTGAAGCTTTCTTT. Translating it yields CASSESGGGGSTEAFF.

J is TRBJ1-1 and V is TRBV30; D may be TRBD1 (5 bases). Looked up from germline, CDR1 is GTSNPN and CDR2 is SVGIG (reference sequence). The CDR3 is made up of 14 amino acids. Trimming removed 2 bases at V and 3 bases at J, with 13 bases between. CDR3 residues: CAWSWGRGDTEAFF. Here the CDR3 DNA reads TGTGCCTGGAGTTGGGGCCGGGGGGACACTGAAGCTTTCTTT.

The CDR3 sequence: CASSPYTGTGATEAFF. CDR3 in DNA: TGTGCCAGCTCACCATACACTGGGACAGGGGCCACTGAAGCTTTCTTT. V gene TRBV18 combines with J gene TRBJ1-1, with 10 bases matching TRBD1. After removal of 2 bases from V and 4 bases from J, the junction contained 7 bases not matched to a gene. This CDR3 region has 16 residues. CDR1 is KGHSH and CDR2 is LQKENI in the germline V gene.

V gene TRBV5-4 combines with J gene TRBJ1-1; 8 nucleotides agree with TRBD1. The CDR3 has 16 residues. With V trimmed by 4 bases and J by 2 bases, 10 bases remained unmatched. Germline values: CDR1 SGHNT, CDR2 YYREEE (reference sequence). The CDR3 sequence is CASSPADRVENTEAFF. The CDR3 nucleotides are TGTGCCAGCAGCCCAGCGGACAGGGTTGAAAACACTGAAGCTTTCTTT.

V and J are TRBV4-3 and TRBJ2-1; TRBD2 agrees at 10 bases. Trimming at V came to 4 bases and at J to 5 bases, leaving 5 bases not matched to a gene. This CDR3 contains 15 residues. In germline, CDR1 is LGHNA, CDR2 YSLEER. In DNA, the CDR3 is TGCGCCAGCAGCCTAGAACTAGCGGGGAACAATGAGCAGTTCTTC. Residues: CASSLELAGNNEQFF.

This sequence joins TRBV11-2 and TRBJ2-7; TRBD1 agrees at 7 bases. Unmatched junction bases numbered 8, after V lost 5 bases and J lost 4 bases. Germline V gene lookup returns CDR1 SGHAT and CDR2 FQNNGV. This CDR3 is 14 amino acids long. In DNA, the CDR3 is TGTGCCAGCAGCCCGGGACAGACTTTTTACGAGCAGTACTTC. This codes for CASSPGQTFYEQYF.

This clone was recorded at least ten times. This chain links TRBV2 with TRBJ1-4; 8 bases are shared with TRBD1. With V trimmed by 4 bases and J by 8 bases, 9 bases remained unmatched. The germline CDR1 and CDR2 sequences are SNHLY and FYNNEI. CDR3 length equals 15 residues. The CDR3 loop reads CASSAVQGAGEKLFF. As DNA, the CDR3 is TGTGCCAGCAGTGCAGTTCAGGGGGCAGGAGAAAAACTGTTTTTT. Drawing the rest from reference TRBV2 and TRBJ1-4, the complete variable domain is EPEVTQTPSHQVTQMGQEVILRCVPISNHLYFYWYRQILGQKVEFLVSFYNNEISEKSEIFDDQFSVERPDGSNFTLKIRSTKLEDSAMYFCASSAVQGAGEKLFFGSGTQLSVL.

This clone has only one observation. The chain recombines TRBV6-4 with TRBJ2-3, with a weak D call TRBD1 (6 bases). Germline assignment: CDR1 MRHNA and CDR2 SNTAGT. The V gene lost 3 bases and the J gene lost 1 base, with 14 bases spanning the gap. CDR3 length equals 16 residues. The CDR3 coding sequence is TGTGCCAGCAGTGATTTTGTGACAGGCGGCACAGATACGCAGTATTTT. Translation gives CASSDFVTGGTDTQYF.

The chain recombines TRBV2 with TRBJ2-5, with 11 bases fitting TRBD2. Trimming cost V 4 bases and J 5 bases; bases outside gene matches: 9. Germline CDR1 SNHLY, CDR2 FYNNEI. CDR3 length equals 16 residues. The chain's CDR3 is CASSVLLAGGMETQYF. Written as DNA, the CDR3 is TGTGCCAGCAGTGTTCTTCTAGCGGGGGGAATGGAGACCCAGTACTTC.

This clone was seen only once. Other DNA sequences in this sample translate to the same CDR3. The J gene is TRBJ1-2, the V gene TRBV18, with D perhaps TRBD1 (6 bases). The CDR3 runs 13 residues. The V gene's germline CDR1 is KGHSH and CDR2 LQKENI. Trimming stripped 3 bases from V and 5 bases from J, with 10 bases between. DNA for the CDR3: TGTGCCAGCTCACCCGCAGGGGATTATGGCTACACCTTC. Translating gives CASSPAGDYGYTF.

The count of this clone is one. V usage is TRBV4-2 and J usage is TRBJ2-3; 13 nucleotides line up with TRBD2. Germline V gives CDR1 LGHNA, CDR2 YNFKEQ. V lost 2 bases and J lost 6; bases outside the gene matches: 14. The CDR3 has 19 residues. The CDR3, as DNA: TGTGCCAGCAGCCAAAACATAGCACTAGCGGGGGGGCGGGCTGATACGCAGTATTTT. This codes for CASSQNIALAGGRADTQYF.

V is TRBV19 and J is TRBJ2-3; D may be TRBD2 (6 bases). This CDR3 spans 15 amino acids. V lost 5 bases and J lost 0, with 12 bases in between. Per the germline V gene, CDR1 is LNHDA and CDR2 is SQIVND (reference sequence). In DNA form, the CDR3 reads TGTGCCAGTAGTCCGAGGGACTTAAGCACAGATACGCAGTATTTT. Protein sequence: CASSPRDLSTDTQYF.

The chain is built from TRBV5-1 and TRBJ1-5, with D possibly matching TRBD1 (6 bases). The germline CDR1 and CDR2 sequences are SGHRS and YFSETQ. Trimming cost V 4 bases and J 2 bases, with 10 bases left between them. The CDR3 totals 14 residues. The CDR3 DNA sequence: TGCGCCAGCAGCCCCGAGGGGGGCAATCAGCCCCAGCATTTT. It encodes CASSPEGGNQPQHF.

This rearrangement joins TRBV5-1 to TRBJ1-2; the D gene is possibly TRBD1 (6 bases). The CDR3 has 14 amino acids. The germline gives CDR1 SGHRS, CDR2 YFSETQ. With 0 bases removed from V and 4 bases from J, the gap between germline ends came to 10 bases. The DNA for the CDR3 is TGCGCCAGCAGCTTGGGTGGGACAAGCTATGGCTACACCTTC. It yields the protein CASSLGGTSYGYTF.

This clone was observed once. The chain uses TRBV24-1 and TRBJ1-2, with D unclear. Looked up from germline, CDR1 is KGHDR and CDR2 is SFDVKD. The CDR3 length is 13 residues. Trimming cost V 6 bases and J 4 bases, with 11 bases left between them. CDR3 loop: CATSSVQSYGYTF. The CDR3 nucleotides are TGTGCCACCAGTTCCGTACAGTCCTATGGCTACACCTTC.

This sequence joins TRBV30 and TRBJ1-6; 7 bases agree with TRBD1. In germline, CDR1 is GTSNPN, CDR2 SVGIG (reference sequence). This CDR3 has 14 residues. V shed 4 bases and J 8 bases; nucleotides not matched to a gene: 8. CDR3 sequence (DNA): TGTGCCTGGACGGAAGAGGGGGCATATTCACCCCTCCACTTT. It codes for CAWTEEGAYSPLHF.